The 7 T cell receptor beta chains reported below all come from one sample, sequenced in a study of shared clonotypes between healthy human individuals. Sequencing was performed with immunoSEQ multiplex PCR; in TCRdb, only in-frame clones are kept and a portion is missing. The repertoire holds approximately 2.4 million clones, with under 97% as singletons. Sequenced input: naive CD4+ T cells sorted from blood. Described subset: CD45RA+ positively selected. The receptors shown here come from a man aged 18 to 30 in good health.

The chain employs TRBV6-5 and TRBJ1-1; D gene ambiguous. This CDR3 comprises 13 residues. The V gene's germline CDR1 is MNHEY and CDR2 SVGAGI. V was clipped by 5 bases and J by 7 bases, with 14 bases between them. CDR3 protein: CASSRTPEGEAFF. The CDR3 DNA follows: TGTGCCAGCAGTAGGACTCCCGAGGGTGAAGCTTTCTTT.

The chain employs TRBV11-2 and TRBJ2-1; 7 bases map to TRBD2. The CDR3 runs 14 residues. Trimming at V came to 7 bases and at J to 8 bases, leaving 11 bases not matched to a gene. CDR1 is SGHAT, CDR2 FQNNGV, per germline. The CDR3 bases are TGTGCCAGCATCTCTCTAAGGACTAGTTATGAGCAGTTCTTC. Translating gives CASISLRTSYEQFF.

The CDR3 sequence: CASGLSGRREQYF. As DNA, the CDR3 is TGTGCCAGCGGCCTTAGTGGGAGGCGCGAGCAGTACTTC. The genes are TRBV6-5 and TRBJ2-7; a possible D gene is TRBD2 (6 bases). The CDR3 is 13 amino acids. Per germline, CDR1 MNHEY and CDR2 SVGAGI. Trimming took off 8 bases at V and 6 bases at J, with 17 bases between the two ends.

This clone appeared a single time. The chain links TRBV18 to TRBJ2-3; 13 bases are shared with TRBD2. V lost 6 bases, J lost 6 bases, and 12 bases stayed unmatched. The CDR3 has 17 amino acids. The germline V gene has CDR1 KGHSH and CDR2 LQKENI. The chain's CDR3 is CASSGLTSGGAGDTQYF. The CDR3 bases are TGTGCCAGCTCGGGCTTAACTAGCGGGGGGGCCGGCGATACGCAGTATTTT. Combining the CDR3 with reference TRBV18 and TRBJ2-3 gives the whole variable domain NAGVMQNPRHLVRRRGQEARLRCSPMKGHSHVYWYRQLPEEGLKFMVYLQKENIIDESGMPKERFSAEFPKEGPSILRIQQVVRGDSAAYFCASSGLTSGGAGDTQYFGPGTRLTVL.

J is TRBJ2-3 and V is TRBV10-3; either TRBD1 or TRBD2 may fit D (5 bases each). V was cut by 7 bases and J by 4 bases, with 15 bases left in between. Germline V gene sequence: CDR1 ENHRY, CDR2 SYGVKD. The CDR3 loop spans 14 amino acids. The CDR3 sequence is CAIMRGEIADTQYF. In nucleotides, the CDR3 is TGTGCCATCATGAGGGGCGAGATCGCAGATACGCAGTATTTT.

The rearrangement links TRBV7-8 to TRBJ2-7; D gene uncertain. Trimming pared 2 bases from V and 6 bases from J, leaving 8 bases between. The CDR3 has 12 residues. In germline, CDR1 is SGHVS, CDR2 FQNEAQ. CDR3 DNA: TGTGCCAGCAGCTTATCTATGCTCGAGCAGTACTTC. Protein: CASSLSMLEQYF.

V gene TRBV6-1 combines with J gene TRBJ2-7, with TRBD2 identical over 9 bases. Unmatched junction bases numbered 4, after V lost 3 bases and J lost 1 base. Germline CDR1 reads MNHNS; CDR2 reads SASEGT. This CDR3 comprises 15 residues. CDR3 DNA sequence: TGTGCCAGCAGTGAGGCTAGCGGGGTGTCCTACGAGCAGTACTTC. Its translation: CASSEASGVSYEQYF.